These 7 T cell receptor beta chains came from one sample sequenced in a study of technical replicates of blood from several donors. Repertoires were generated with immunoSEQ multiplex PCR, while TCRdb's copy carries only in-frame clones and drops some. This sample has 60,000 to 85,000 clones; almost 98% occur once, and the top ten carry approximately 0.2%. Material for sequencing was T cells isolated from PBMCs. Receptors originate from a human donor in good health.

In its sample, this clone was seen once. The V gene is TRBV4-1, the J gene TRBJ2-7, with TRBD2 matching over 9 bases. With 4 bases clipped from V and 2 bases from J, the junction kept 12 bases outside the gene matches. The germline gives CDR1 MGHRA, CDR2 YSYEKL. The CDR3 contains 17 residues. The chain's CDR3 is CASSPAYAGLAPYEQYF. The CDR3 DNA follows: TGCGCCAGCAGCCCCGCCTACGCGGGACTAGCCCCCTACGAGCAGTACTTC.

Here the CDR3 DNA reads TGTGCCAGCAGCCAGGGTGGCCAGAGCTCTGGAAACACCATATATTTT. The encoded protein is CASSQGGQSSGNTIYF. J is TRBJ1-3 and V is TRBV11-3; weak D call: TRBD1 (5 bases). Trimming stripped 5 bases from V and 0 bases from J, with 14 bases between. The CDR3 runs 16 residues. Germline CDR1 SGHNT, CDR2 YENEEA.

The chain employs TRBV19 and TRBJ2-1; 8 bases agree with TRBD2. V was clipped by 4 bases and J by 5 bases; unmatched bases: 7. The length of the CDR3 is 15 residues. Germline V gene data show CDR1 as LNHDA and CDR2 as SQIVND (reference sequence). The CDR3 protein is CASSKEAGEHNEQFF. CDR3 coding DNA: TGTGCCAGTAGTAAAGAAGCGGGAGAACACAATGAGCAGTTCTTC.

The chain employs TRBV10-1 and TRBJ1-2; D is uncertain. The CDR3 has 14 amino acids. Deletions cut 5 bases from V and 0 bases from J, with 10 bases between. The germline CDR1 and CDR2 sequences are WNHNN and SYGVQD (reference sequence). This CDR3 is CASSPLRTNYGYTF. The CDR3 region has the DNA TGCGCCAGCAGTCCTCTGAGGACTAACTATGGCTACACCTTC.

The CDR3 sequence: CASSYSSASGAREQYF. The DNA for the CDR3 is TGTGCCAGCAGTTACTCGTCCGCTAGCGGGGCTCGGGAGCAGTACTTC. The chain is built from TRBV6-5 and TRBJ2-7; 9 bases line up with TRBD2. This CDR3 is 16 amino acids long. CDR1 is MNHEY, CDR2 SVGAGI, per germline. J lost 7 bases, V lost 0 bases, and 10 bases had no gene match.

The V gene is TRBV13, the J gene TRBJ2-2, with 7 bases fitting TRBD2. Germline CDR1 PRHDT, CDR2 FYEKMQ (reference sequence). The CDR3 spans 14 residues. Losses at the gene ends were 5 bases for V and 1 base for J; bases not matched to a gene: 1. The CDR3 is CASSRGRNTGELFF. For the CDR3, the DNA is TGTGCCAGCAGCCGCGGGAGGAACACCGGGGAGCTGTTTTTT.

This chain uses TRBV10-1 with TRBJ2-2, with TRBD2 matching over 9 bases. The length of the CDR3 is 20 residues. V was clipped by 2 bases and J by 2 bases; unmatched bases: 15. CDR1 WNHNN and CDR2 SYGVQD come from the germline V gene (reference sequence). Here the CDR3 DNA reads TGCGCCAGCAGTGAGAGCGTTGGGCCCGCTAGCGGGATTAACACCGGGGAGCTGTTTTTT. Translated: CASSESVGPASGINTGELFF.